The subject of this entry is one T cell receptor beta chain. A second roughly 7 to 11 cycle PCR used barcoded and J-beta primers. TCRdb re-derived calls from the 5' RACE reads in MiXCR, one entry per CDR3 protein. The table records roughly 1,000,000 distinct CDR3 sequences, about 25% of them present only once. Germline trimming cut 3 bases from V and 2 bases from J; bases unmatched to any gene: 4. The CDR3 runs to 14 residues. Looked up from germline, CDR1 is MGHRA and CDR2 is YSYEKL. This entry belongs to a study of blood T cells in healthy people across ages. The same sample was also studied in work on T cells of mothers and their children.

The rearrangement uses TRBV4-1 and TRBJ2-7; 7 nucleotides match TRBD2. Material: blood. This receptor was identified in a girl aged 2 to 10 in good health. CDR3 sequence (DNA): TGCGCCAGCAGCCACCAGGGAGGGGCCTACGAGCAGTACTTC. Its protein is CASSHQGGAYEQYF.